The 29 T cell receptor beta chains given below trace back to one sample, sequenced in a study of graft-versus-host responses after intestinal transplantation. Generated by immunoSEQ multiplex PCR, the TCRdb table keeps only in-frame clones and is missing some. Of over 10,000 clones listed, 84% are singletons. The sequencing here drew on PBMCs, taken after intestinal transplantation. All receptors come from a human patient who received an intestinal transplant, so some T cells may come from the graft donor.

The rearrangement joins TRBV7-9 to TRBJ1-1, with D uncertain. The CDR3 covers 14 residues. The V and J ends lost 0 bases and 8 bases respectively, with 13 bases between them. Germline CDR1 is SEHNR and CDR2 is FQNEAQ (reference sequence). The CDR3 loop is CASSLAGSLTEAFF. Written as DNA, the CDR3 is TGTGCCAGCAGCTTAGCTGGCAGCCTTACAGAAGCTTTCTTT.

The CDR3 reads CASQRGTDYEQYF. The CDR3 DNA is TGTGCCAGCCAACGAGGAACAGACTACGAGCAGTACTTC. The chain is built from TRBV25-1 and TRBJ2-7; D ambiguous. V dropped 8 bases and J dropped 3 bases, with 14 bases sitting between them. Germline CDR1 MGHDK, CDR2 SYGVNS. There are 13 residues in the CDR3.

The chain uses TRBV6-1 and TRBJ1-2; D is unresolved. The CDR3 contains 15 residues. V lost 3 bases, J lost 4 bases, and 15 bases lay in between. Germline V lookup: CDR1 MNHNS, CDR2 SASEGT. CDR3 loop: CASSEVEHATYGYTF. Written as DNA, the CDR3 is TGTGCCAGCAGTGAGGTGGAGCACGCCACCTATGGCTACACCTTC.

The rearrangement uses TRBV7-9 and TRBJ2-3, with D unclear. V lost 7 bases and J 2 bases, leaving 10 bases between the germline ends. CDR3 length: 13 residues. The germline V gene encodes CDR1 SEHNR and CDR2 FQNEAQ (reference sequence). The CDR3: CASINGPTDTQYF. The CDR3 DNA sequence: TGTGCCAGCATCAACGGCCCCACAGATACGCAGTATTTT.

The chain links TRBV10-3 to TRBJ1-1; D unclear. The CDR3 sequence is 15 residues long. Trimming pared 0 bases from V and 0 bases from J, leaving 8 bases between. Germline CDR1 reads ENHRY; CDR2 reads SYGVKD. The CDR3 bases are TGTGCCATCAGTGAGTCGTCCAGCATGAACACTGAAGCTTTCTTT. The encoded protein is CAISESSSMNTEAFF.

This rearrangement joins TRBV7-6 to TRBJ1-2, with unresolved D. V was trimmed by 5 bases and J by 4 bases, leaving 17 bases between them. Germline V CDR1 and CDR2: SGHVS, FNYEAQ. The CDR3 is 15 residues long. The CDR3 sequence is CASSQISRKTYGYTF. Written as DNA, the CDR3 is TGTGCCAGCAGCCAAATATCTCGAAAGACCTATGGCTACACCTTC.

This clone was picked up one time. This chain links TRBV6-1 with TRBJ1-1, with a weak D call TRBD1 (6 bases). Trimming left V 3 bases short and J 2 bases short, with 13 bases between. This CDR3 region has 15 residues. The germline CDR1 and CDR2 sequences are MNHNS and SASEGT. The CDR3 region is CASSDTGRGNTEAFF. The CDR3 coding sequence is TGTGCCAGCAGTGATACAGGGAGGGGAAACACTGAAGCTTTCTTT.

The chain combines TRBV13 with TRBJ2-7; 8 nucleotides align to TRBD2. Germline values: CDR1 PRHDT, CDR2 FYEKMQ (reference sequence). V shed 1 base and J 2 bases; nucleotides not matched to a gene: 7. The CDR3 consists of 16 residues. The CDR3 reads CASSLAPGLGPYEQYF. Written as DNA, the CDR3 is TGTGCCAGCAGCTTAGCCCCGGGACTAGGCCCCTACGAGCAGTACTTC.

V and J are TRBV18 and TRBJ1-1; D possibly corresponds to TRBD1 (5 bases). CDR3 size: 13 residues. Germline-derived CDR1 and CDR2 are KGHSH and LQKENI. V was trimmed by 5 bases and J by 1 base, leaving 8 bases between them. CDR3 nucleotides: TGTGCCAGCTCAGTTGGGGGGAACACTGAAGCTTTCTTT. Its translation is CASSVGGNTEAFF.

J is TRBJ2-7 and V is TRBV6-5; TRBD2 might be the D (5 bases). Germline V gene lookup returns CDR1 MNHEY and CDR2 SVGAGI. Trimming stripped 2 bases from V and 1 base from J, with 15 bases between. This CDR3 has 16 residues. CDR3 amino acids: CASSYGLAFYSYEQYF. DNA for the CDR3: TGTGCCAGCAGTTACGGGTTAGCGTTTTATTCCTACGAGCAGTACTTC.

The chain joins TRBV2 to TRBJ2-7; 10 bases match TRBD1. V trimming: 6 bases; J trimming: 5 bases; junction bases outside the gene matches: 4. The CDR3 sequence is 13 residues long. Germline CDR1 SNHLY, CDR2 FYNNEI. The chain's CDR3 is CASSGTGVNEQYF. CDR3 nucleotide sequence: TGTGCCAGCAGCGGGACAGGGGTCAACGAGCAGTACTTC.

This clone was recorded once. The chain carries TRBV28 and TRBJ1-6, with TRBD1 matching over 9 bases. Germline assignment: CDR1 MDHEN and CDR2 SYDVKM. The CDR3 covers 15 residues. Germline trimming cut 5 bases from V and 7 bases from J; bases unmatched to any gene: 6. CDR3: CASSHRGRRNSPLHF. CDR3 sequence (DNA): TGTGCCAGCAGTCACAGGGGGCGAAGGAATTCACCCCTCCACTTT.

For this clone: The junction differs from germline at one of its ends, possibly a read error. This sequence joins TRBV10-1 and TRBJ1-1; D is unresolved. Per germline, CDR1 WNHNN and CDR2 SYGVQD (reference sequence). The CDR3 is 14 residues long. The CDR3 DNA is TGCGCCAGCAGTGAGTCTGAGGCAGTCACTGAAGTTTTCTTT. Its translation: CASSESEAVTEVFF.

V and J are TRBV4-1 and TRBJ2-1, with D uncertain. Trimming left V 0 bases short and J 12 bases short, with 6 bases between. Germline V gives CDR1 MGHRA, CDR2 YSYEKL. The CDR3 runs 11 residues. The CDR3 DNA follows: TGCGCCAGCAGCCAAGAATCGGTGCAGTTCTTC. This sequence encodes CASSQESVQFF.

The chain links TRBV11-2 to TRBJ2-1; D might be TRBD2 (7 bases). The CDR3 spans 15 residues. Germline V lookup: CDR1 SGHAT, CDR2 FQNNGV. V dropped 1 base and J dropped 3 bases, with 10 bases sitting between them. The CDR3 loop is CASSLAGGLYNEQFF. CDR3 DNA: TGTGCCAGCAGCTTAGCCGGGGGGCTCTACAATGAGCAGTTCTTC.

V gene TRBV4-1 combines with J gene TRBJ2-2; 12 nucleotides match TRBD2. Germline CDR1 MGHRA, CDR2 YSYEKL. The length of the CDR3 is 17 residues. V lost 2 bases, J lost 4 bases, and 5 bases stayed unmatched. In nucleotides, the CDR3 is TGCGCCAGCAGCCAATCTGGACTAGCGGGGCCCACCGGGGAGCTGTTTTTT. This sequence encodes CASSQSGLAGPTGELFF.

This clone is a singleton in its sample. The V and J genes are TRBV5-4 and TRBJ2-7; TRBD2 matches at 10 bases. V lost 1 base to trimming and J lost 5 bases; unmatched junction nucleotides: 9. CDR1 is SGHNT and CDR2 is YYREEE in the germline V gene (reference sequence). This CDR3 has 16 residues. CDR3 nucleotide sequence: TGTGCCAGCAGCTTGAACTCCGGGACTAGCGTACACGAGCAGTACTTC. Encoded protein: CASSLNSGTSVHEQYF. The complete variable domain, with remaining parts taken from reference TRBV5-4 and TRBJ2-7, reads ETGVTQSPTHLIKTRGQQVTLRCSSQSGHNTVSWYQQALGQGPQFIFQYYREEENGRGNFPPRFSGLQFPNYSSELNVNALELDDSALYLCASSLNSGTSVHEQYFGPGTRLTVT.

V and J are TRBV28 and TRBJ1-4, with D possibly matching TRBD1 (6 bases). V was cut by 3 bases and J by 8 bases, with 19 bases left in between. The germline V gene has CDR1 MDHEN and CDR2 SYDVKM. The CDR3 sequence is 16 residues long. CDR3 nucleotides: TGTGCCAGCAGTTTGGGTTTACTTAGGGGGGAAGAAAAACTGTTTTTT. Its protein product is CASSLGLLRGEEKLFF. Full variable domain (outside the CDR3, taken from reference TRBV28 and TRBJ1-4): DVKVTQSSRYLVKRTGEKVFLECVQDMDHENMFWYRQDPGLGLRLIYFSYDVKMKEKGDIPEGYSVSREKKERFSLILESASTNQTSMYLCASSLGLLRGEEKLFFGSGTQLSVL.

The J gene is TRBJ2-3, the V gene TRBV4-2, with 13 bases matching TRBD2. J lost 9 bases, V lost 3 bases, and 15 bases had no gene match. Germline V gene data show CDR1 as LGHNA and CDR2 as YNFKEQ. The CDR3 spans 18 residues. This chain's CDR3 is CASSHSTGTSGNPRTQYF. For the CDR3, the DNA is TGTGCCAGCAGCCACAGTACCGGGACTAGCGGGAACCCTCGGACGCAGTATTTT.

In this sample, this clone is medium-sized. The CDR3 bases are TGTGCCAGTAGTACCCGGACAGGGTGGGTCGCTGAAGCTTTCTTT. It encodes CASSTRTGWVAEAFF. The V gene is TRBV19, the J gene TRBJ1-1, with 8 positions matching TRBD1. This CDR3 region has 15 residues. Per germline, CDR1 LNHDA and CDR2 SQIVND (reference sequence). Unmatched junction bases numbered 10, after V lost 4 bases and J lost 6 bases.

The chain is built from TRBV9 and TRBJ2-7; 8 bases are shared with TRBD2. This CDR3 spans 15 amino acids. Per germline, CDR1 SGDLS and CDR2 YYNGEE. J was trimmed by 5 bases and V by 0 bases; bases with no gene match: 7. The CDR3 spells CASSVEERESHEQYF. CDR3 DNA sequence: TGTGCCAGCAGCGTAGAAGAGCGGGAGAGCCACGAGCAGTACTTC.

The V call is TRBV5-4, the J call TRBJ2-5, with unresolved D. Trimming shortened V by 0 bases and J by 5 bases, and 11 bases separated the two germline ends. CDR1 SGHNT and CDR2 YYREEE come from the germline V gene (reference sequence). CDR3 size: 14 residues. The CDR3 spells CASSLGLMGETQYF. CDR3 DNA sequence: TGTGCCAGCAGCTTGGGGCTTATGGGGGAGACCCAGTACTTC.

On this clone: This is likely an artifact of a read error, given a far larger clone one base away. Other DNA sequences in this specimen translate into the identical CDR3. The chain has TRBV28 and TRBJ1-2, with TRBD1 as a possible D gene (6 bases). Germline loops: CDR1 MDHEN, CDR2 SYDVKM. The germline V and J ends were trimmed by 6 bases and 2 bases, with 22 bases remaining between them. The CDR3 sequence is 17 residues long. The CDR3 reads CASRGAVRATLNYGYTF. CDR3 DNA sequence: TGTGCCAGCAGGGGGGCGGTGAGGGCGACTCTAAACTATGGCTACACCTTC.

The chain has TRBV19 and TRBJ2-7; 7 bases are shared with TRBD1. Germline lookup yields CDR1 LNHDA and CDR2 SQIVND (reference sequence). This CDR3 is built from 15 residues. With 1 base clipped from V and 2 bases from J, the junction kept 5 bases outside the gene matches. CDR3 protein: CASSIGEGGPYEQYF. The CDR3 DNA reads TGTGCCAGTAGTATAGGCGAAGGGGGCCCCTACGAGCAGTACTTC.

CDR3 in amino acids: CACPFGSRVSFF. The CDR3 DNA reads as TGTGCCTGCCCCTTTGGGAGCAGGGTTTCTTTCTTT. The V and J genes are TRBV30 and TRBJ1-1; a possible D gene is TRBD1 (5 bases). This CDR3 spans 12 amino acids. V lost 6 bases, J lost 12 bases, and 20 bases lay in between. Germline V gives CDR1 GTSNPN, CDR2 SVGIG (reference sequence).

CDR3 loop: CASRLGQGASHEQYF. CDR3 DNA: TGTGCCAGCAGACTCGGGCAGGGGGCTTCCCACGAGCAGTACTTC. V and J are TRBV27 and TRBJ2-7; 8 nucleotides line up with TRBD1. Trimming at V came to 6 bases and at J to 5 bases, leaving 12 bases not matched to a gene. From germline, CDR1 is MNHEY and CDR2 SMNVEV (reference sequence). The CDR3 totals 15 residues.

The chain joins TRBV19 to TRBJ2-1; 7 bases line up with TRBD2. The CDR3 runs to 19 residues. Germline lookup yields CDR1 LNHDA and CDR2 SQIVND (reference sequence). Trimming cost V 0 bases and J 4 bases; bases outside gene matches: 15. The CDR3 coding sequence is TGTGCCAGTAGTATAGAGTCGGCTAGCGGCTACCCGAGGTACAATGAGCAGTTCTTC. Its protein is CASSIESASGYPRYNEQFF.

V usage is TRBV18 and J usage is TRBJ2-5, with D perhaps TRBD2 (5 bases). Trimming took 6 bases from V and 5 from J, leaving 19 bases between them. The CDR3 runs to 15 residues. The V gene's germline CDR1 is KGHSH and CDR2 LQKENI. The CDR3 spells CASSPASPPGETQYF. The CDR3, as DNA: TGTGCCAGCTCCCCTGCAAGCCCTCCGGGGGAGACCCAGTACTTC.

The genes are TRBV6-4 and TRBJ2-3, with 9 bases aligning to TRBD2. This CDR3 has 15 amino acids. The ends lost 6 bases at V and 2 bases at J; junction bases unmatched: 6. Germline V CDR1 and CDR2: MRHNA, SNTAGT. As DNA, the CDR3 is TGTGCCAGCAGCTTTAGACTAGCGGACACAGATACGCAGTATTTT. Protein: CASSFRLADTDTQYF.